The 15 T cell receptor beta chains in this list originate from one sample, sequenced in a study of blood T cell repertoires in COVID-19. The data were produced by immunoSEQ multiplex PCR, yet TCRdb's version contains in-frame clones alone and is incomplete. The data show about 250,000 clones, about nine tenths seen once. What was sequenced was peripheral blood. These receptors were collected from a woman between 40 and 55 years old who had recovered from COVID-19.

This rearrangement joins TRBV19 to TRBJ2-4; D possibly corresponds to TRBD2 (6 bases). V lost 6 bases and J lost 5, with 20 bases in between. The CDR3 totals 16 residues. Germline values: CDR1 LNHDA, CDR2 SQIVND (reference sequence). CDR3 DNA sequence: TGTGCCAGTAGGCCCTCGGGCGCCTGGGGGGAAAACATTCAGTACTTC. Amino acids: CASRPSGAWGENIQYF.

The genes are TRBV9 and TRBJ2-5, with 7 bases identical to TRBD2. The ends lost 5 bases at V and 1 base at J; junction bases unmatched: 8. The CDR3 spans 15 residues. Looked up from germline, CDR1 is SGDLS and CDR2 is YYNGEE. The CDR3 DNA reads as TGTGCCAGCAGTCCGAGCGGGACCACCCAAGAGACCCAGTACTTC. This gives the protein CASSPSGTTQETQYF.

The chain links TRBV2 to TRBJ2-2, with TRBD1 matching over 8 bases. Looked up from germline, CDR1 is SNHLY and CDR2 is FYNNEI. The J segment lost 4 bases and the V segment lost 6 bases, leaving 7 bases of the junction unmatched. The CDR3 is made up of 15 amino acids. DNA for the CDR3: TGTGCCAGCAGGACAGGGGCTAGTGGCACCGGGGAGCTGTTTTTT. Its protein product is CASRTGASGTGELFF.

The chain employs TRBV5-1 and TRBJ2-2; 11 nucleotides align to TRBD2. The CDR3 consists of 15 residues. The germline CDR1 and CDR2 sequences are SGHRS and YFSETQ. Trimming at V came to 3 bases and at J to 7 bases, leaving 5 bases not matched to a gene. The CDR3 DNA follows: TGCGCCAGCAGCTATAGCGGGAGGGAAGTCGGGGAGCTGTTTTTT. Translating gives CASSYSGREVGELFF.

The rearrangement joins TRBV18 to TRBJ2-5, with D possibly TRBD2 on 6 matching bases. V shed 3 bases and J shed 2 bases, with 10 bases lying between them. CDR1 and CDR2 (germline): KGHSH, LQKENI. CDR3 length: 14 residues. This CDR3 reads CASSPSGPQETQYF. DNA for the CDR3: TGTGCCAGCTCACCCAGCGGGCCGCAAGAGACCCAGTACTTC. Filled out from reference TRBV18 and TRBJ2-5, the complete variable domain reads NAGVMQNPRHLVRRRGQEARLRCSPMKGHSHVYWYRQLPEEGLKFMVYLQKENIIDESGMPKERFSAEFPKEGPSILRIQQVVRGDSAAYFCASSPSGPQETQYFGPGTRLLVL.

The rearrangement links TRBV19 to TRBJ2-1; D remains ambiguous. In germline, CDR1 is LNHDA, CDR2 SQIVND (reference sequence). The ends were cut back, 5 bases at V and 7 bases at J, with 12 bases in the middle. The CDR3 runs to 13 residues. The CDR3 DNA follows: TGTGCCAGTAGTCCTGCCGGAGTGAATGAGCAGTTCTTC. It encodes CASSPAGVNEQFF.

This clone was seen a handful of times. V is TRBV5-5 and J is TRBJ1-2; no clear D gene. CDR1 SGHKS and CDR2 YYEKEE come from the germline V gene (reference sequence). V lost 2 bases, J lost 2 bases, and 7 bases lay in between. This CDR3 spans 13 amino acids. Here the CDR3 reads CASSFWENYGYTF. CDR3 bases: TGTGCCAGCAGCTTCTGGGAGAACTATGGCTACACCTTC. Supplemented by reference TRBV5-5 and TRBJ1-2, the full variable domain reads DAGVTQSPTHLIKTRGQQVTLRCSPISGHKSVSWYQQVLGQGPQFIFQYYEKEERGRGNFPDRFSARQFPNYSSELNVNALLLGDSALYLCASSFWENYGYTFGSGTRLTVV.

The chain couples TRBV28 to TRBJ2-7; 7 nucleotides agree with TRBD1. CDR3 length: 14 amino acids. Germline CDR1 MDHEN, CDR2 SYDVKM. Losses at the gene ends were 10 bases for V and 2 bases for J; bases not matched to a gene: 11. CDR3 sequence: CATLPGQTTYEQYF. In DNA form, the CDR3 reads TGTGCCACTTTGCCGGGACAGACTACCTACGAGCAGTACTTC.

The rearrangement uses TRBV5-4 and TRBJ1-2, with TRBD1 matching over 7 bases. Germline CDR1 is SGHNT and CDR2 is YYREEE (reference sequence). Unmatched junction bases numbered 6, after V lost 4 bases and J lost 6 bases. CDR3 length equals 13 residues. CDR3 in DNA: TGTGCCAGCAGCCGGGACAGCGTGAATGGCTACACCTTC. It codes for CASSRDSVNGYTF.

The chain is built from TRBV30 and TRBJ1-6; D is unclear. The CDR3 has 15 amino acids. Trimming took off 3 bases at V and 0 bases at J, with 9 bases between the two ends. The germline V gene encodes CDR1 GTSNPN and CDR2 SVGIG (reference sequence). The DNA for the CDR3 is TGTGCCTGGAGCCTAGGGAGCTCCTATAATTCACCCCTCCACTTT. Its protein product is CAWSLGSSYNSPLHF.

Only one count was recorded for this clone. The rearrangement links TRBV6-5 to TRBJ1-2, with TRBD1 matching 8 bases. The CDR3 is 15 amino acids. Germline CDR1 reads MNHEY; CDR2 reads SVGAGI. The J segment lost 5 bases and the V segment lost 6 bases, leaving 11 bases of the junction unmatched. The CDR3 DNA is TGTGCCAGCAGCGGAAGTGGGGGACAGGATTATGGCTACACCTTC. Translated, it gives CASSGSGGQDYGYTF.

This clone has a single count. This rearrangement joins TRBV5-1 to TRBJ1-1, with unresolved D. CDR1 is SGHRS and CDR2 is YFSETQ in the germline V gene. Trimming removed 2 bases at V and 3 bases at J, with 11 bases between. This CDR3 spans 14 amino acids. CDR3 coding DNA: TGCGCCAGCAGCTTCGGAGTTCGGGACACTGAAGCTTTCTTT. It codes for CASSFGVRDTEAFF.

The rearrangement links TRBV2 to TRBJ1-5, with 7 bases identical to TRBD1. Germline V gene lookup returns CDR1 SNHLY and CDR2 FYNNEI. The length of the CDR3 is 19 residues. The trim removed 5 bases at V and 0 bases at J, leaving 16 bases unmatched. The CDR3 DNA reads as TGTGCCAGCAGTCCGGGGACAGTCAGCCCGACATATAGCAATCAGCCCCAGCATTTT. Encoded protein: CASSPGTVSPTYSNQPQHF.

The CDR3 bases are TGCGCCAGCAGCGTTTCAGGGGGGACTGGCGAGCAGTACTTC. Its protein product is CASSVSGGTGEQYF. The chain combines TRBV5-1 with TRBJ2-7; TRBD1 is a possible D gene (7 bases). Germline-derived CDR1 and CDR2 are SGHRS and YFSETQ. CDR3 length equals 14 residues. Trimming shortened V by 4 bases and J by 6 bases, and 17 bases separated the two germline ends. The whole variable domain, filled in from reference TRBV5-1 and TRBJ2-7, reads KAGVTQTPRYLIKTRGQQVTLSCSPISGHRSVSWYQQTPGQGLQFLFEYFSETQRNKGNFPGRFSGRQFSNSRSEMNVSTLELGDSALYLCASSVSGGTGEQYFGPGTRLTVT.

V usage is TRBV19 and J usage is TRBJ2-7, with TRBD1 identical over 8 bases. Trimming cost V 6 bases and J 0 bases; bases outside gene matches: 7. This CDR3 region has 15 residues. Germline-derived CDR1 and CDR2 are LNHDA and SQIVND (reference sequence). The CDR3 DNA sequence: TGTGCCAGTAGGTTCGATACAGGGGGCTCCTACGAGCAGTACTTC. Amino acid sequence: CASRFDTGGSYEQYF.